One and the same sample provided the 20 T cell receptor beta chains below, sequenced in a study of blood T cell repertoires in COVID-19. Using immunoSEQ multiplex PCR, the repertoire was profiled, and TCRdb retains in-frame clones only, with some absent. In the table there are 150,000 to 200,000 clones, approximately 80% of which are singletons. Specimen: peripheral blood. Receptors originate from a human donor in a cohort sampled during active COVID-19.

This chain uses TRBV11-3 with TRBJ2-2; TRBD2 aligns across 13 bases. The CDR3 has 17 amino acids. Unmatched junction bases numbered 5, after V lost 1 base and J lost 6 bases. CDR1 and CDR2 (germline): SGHNT, YENEEA. The CDR3 DNA follows: TGTGCCAGCAGCTTAGGGACTAGCGGGAGTCGGGCCGGGGAGCTGTTTTTT. This translates into CASSLGTSGSRAGELFF.

The rearrangement joins TRBV6-4 to TRBJ2-3, with a weak D call TRBD2 (6 bases). V lost 3 bases to trimming and J lost 1 base, with 14 bases between them. CDR1 and CDR2 (germline): MRHNA, SNTAGT. The CDR3 spans 16 residues. Here the CDR3 DNA reads TGTGCCAGCAGTGAGGGGGGTGGGTTCCGCACAGATACGCAGTATTTT. As protein: CASSEGGGFRTDTQYF.

The rearrangement joins TRBV7-3 to TRBJ1-1, with D unclear. The CDR3 contains 15 residues. Germline lookup yields CDR1 SGHTA and CDR2 FQGTGA. V lost 1 base and J lost 4, with 13 bases in between. CDR3 loop: CASSLIAGSGTEAFF. CDR3 sequence (DNA): TGTGCCAGCAGCTTAATCGCGGGGAGCGGCACTGAAGCTTTCTTT.

This sequence joins TRBV14 and TRBJ1-2; 9 positions agree with TRBD1. Germline CDR1 and CDR2: SGHDN and FVKESK. Germline trimming cut 0 bases from V and 7 bases from J; bases unmatched to any gene: 6. The CDR3 extends over 15 amino acids. The CDR3: CASSQDRGQGIGYTF. The CDR3, as DNA: TGTGCCAGCAGCCAAGACCGCGGACAGGGGATTGGCTACACCTTC.

This chain uses TRBV6-6 with TRBJ2-2; possible D gene TRBD1, 6 bases. CDR1 MNHNY and CDR2 SVGAGI come from the germline V gene (reference sequence). V was clipped by 5 bases and J by 6 bases, with 10 bases between them. CDR3 length: 13 residues. The CDR3 DNA follows: TGTGCCAGCAGTAAAACAGGGTCCGGGGAGCTGTTTTTT. Encoded protein: CASSKTGSGELFF.

The CDR3 bases are TGTGCCAGCAGCCCCCGGGACAGGGCTGGAGCCCTCCACTTT. This encodes CASSPRDRAGALHF. This chain links TRBV7-9 with TRBJ1-6; 9 nucleotides agree with TRBD1. Germline V gives CDR1 SEHNR, CDR2 FQNEAQ (reference sequence). The CDR3 has 14 amino acids. The ends lost 5 bases at V and 14 bases at J; junction bases unmatched: 10.

The genes are TRBV6-5 and TRBJ2-5, with D perhaps matching TRBD2 (6 bases). Trimming pared 5 bases from V and 2 bases from J, leaving 12 bases between. The length of the CDR3 is 14 residues. From germline, CDR1 is MNHEY and CDR2 SVGAGI. The CDR3 DNA reads as TGTGCCAGCAGTCGAACCGGGACTCAAGAGACCCAGTACTTC. Translating it yields CASSRTGTQETQYF.

This chain uses TRBV27 with TRBJ2-7, with 11 bases that match TRBD2. This CDR3 has 15 amino acids. Germline V gives CDR1 MNHEY, CDR2 SMNVEV (reference sequence). The J segment lost 4 bases and the V segment lost 2 bases, leaving 4 bases of the junction unmatched. The CDR3 spells CASSLTASGRYEQYF. The CDR3 region has the DNA TGTGCCAGCAGTTTAACGGCTAGCGGGAGGTACGAGCAGTACTTC.

Here the CDR3 DNA reads TGTGCCAGCAGCCGGGACAGGGTGCCCCAGCATTTT. It is translated as CASSRDRVPQHF. The rearrangement links TRBV11-2 to TRBJ1-5; 9 bases match TRBD1. Germline V CDR1 and CDR2: SGHAT, FQNNGV. J gave up 9 bases and V 5 bases, and 2 bases lay outside the gene matches. This CDR3 region has 12 residues.

This clone was observed a single time. The chain employs TRBV5-1 and TRBJ2-7; D not certain. The germline V gene encodes CDR1 SGHRS and CDR2 YFSETQ. This CDR3 spans 14 amino acids. Between the trimmed V and J ends, which lost 5 bases and 3 bases, there was a span of 15 bases. This CDR3 is CASSRSSAIYEQYF. Written as DNA, the CDR3 is TGCGCCAGCAGTAGATCAAGCGCGATCTACGAGCAGTACTTC. Drawing the rest from reference TRBV5-1 and TRBJ2-7, the complete variable domain is KAGVTQTPRYLIKTRGQQVTLSCSPISGHRSVSWYQQTPGQGLQFLFEYFSETQRNKGNFPGRFSGRQFSNSRSEMNVSTLELGDSALYLCASSRSSAIYEQYFGPGTRLTVT.

The rearrangement uses TRBV6-5 and TRBJ1-3; D not resolved. The CDR3 extends over 16 amino acids. V was cut by 0 bases and J by 2 bases, with 11 bases left in between. Germline V gene sequence: CDR1 MNHEY, CDR2 SVGAGI. CDR3 protein: CASSYSAGYAGNTIYF. The CDR3 region has the DNA TGTGCCAGCAGTTACTCCGCCGGGTATGCTGGAAACACCATATATTTT.

This clone was observed once. The J gene is TRBJ1-1, the V gene TRBV12-3 or TRBV12-4; D remains ambiguous. Trimming stripped 6 bases from V and 5 bases from J, with 7 bases between. This CDR3 region has 11 residues. The CDR3 sequence is CASRTRTEAFF. In nucleotides, the CDR3 is TGTGCCAGCAGAACGCGAACTGAAGCTTTCTTT.

V and J are TRBV19 and TRBJ1-5, with a possible D match to TRBD1 (5 bases). There are 15 residues in the CDR3. Germline V gives CDR1 LNHDA, CDR2 SQIVND (reference sequence). Trimming removed 9 bases at V and 6 bases at J, with 21 bases between. CDR3 residues: CASSPGGTISQPQHF. The CDR3 nucleotides read TGTGCCAGCTCCCCGGGGGGAACGATTAGTCAGCCCCAGCATTTT.

This clone was seen just once. The V and J genes are TRBV2 and TRBJ1-3; a weak D match, TRBD1 (6 bases). CDR1 is SNHLY and CDR2 is FYNNEI in the germline V gene. This CDR3 is built from 15 residues. The V gene lost 7 bases and the J gene lost 0 bases, with 13 bases spanning the gap. CDR3 loop: CASTVDRSSGNTIYF. CDR3 nucleotides: TGTGCCAGCACGGTCGACAGGAGCTCTGGAAACACCATATATTTT.

V gene TRBV4-3 combines with J gene TRBJ2-5; TRBD2 matches 11 bases. Germline V gene sequence: CDR1 LGHNA, CDR2 YSLEER. This CDR3 has 16 residues. J was trimmed by 6 bases and V by 3 bases; bases with no gene match: 9. The CDR3 is CASSQATSGGSKTQYF. In DNA form, the CDR3 reads TGCGCCAGCAGCCAGGCTACTAGCGGGGGATCGAAGACCCAGTACTTC.

The rearrangement links TRBV7-2 to TRBJ2-1, with 13 bases identical to TRBD2. Germline V gives CDR1 SGHTA, CDR2 FQGNSA. CDR3 size: 16 residues. V lost 5 bases and J lost 6; bases outside the gene matches: 7. This CDR3 is CASSPELAGGVNEQFF. CDR3 nucleotide sequence: TGTGCCAGCAGCCCGGAACTAGCGGGAGGGGTCAATGAGCAGTTCTTC.

V usage is TRBV27 and J usage is TRBJ1-1; 8 nucleotides align to TRBD1. The CDR3 length is 15 residues. V was clipped by 5 bases and J by 1 base; unmatched bases: 6. Germline-derived CDR1 and CDR2 are MNHEY and SMNVEV (reference sequence). This CDR3 reads CASSLRTGPNTEAFF. CDR3 nucleotides: TGTGCCAGCAGTCTACGGACAGGGCCGAACACTGAAGCTTTCTTT.

The chain employs TRBV19 and TRBJ2-7; 7 nucleotides line up with TRBD2. Germline CDR1 is LNHDA and CDR2 is SQIVND (reference sequence). Trimming at V came to 6 bases and at J to 4 bases, leaving 9 bases not matched to a gene. This CDR3 has 14 residues. The CDR3 loop reads CASSRTSDGYEQYF. Here the CDR3 DNA reads TGTGCCAGTAGCCGGACTAGTGATGGTTACGAGCAGTACTTC.

In this sample, this clone turned up once. The chain joins TRBV2 to TRBJ1-2, with D unresolved. V gave up 3 bases and J gave up 2 bases, with 7 bases separating them. CDR3 length: 13 amino acids. Germline V gives CDR1 SNHLY, CDR2 FYNNEI. The CDR3 nucleotides read TGTGCCAGCAGTGAGAGAGGAAACTATGGCTACACCTTC. Its translation: CASSERGNYGYTF.

The chain joins TRBV6-2 or TRBV6-3 to TRBJ2-7; a possible D gene is TRBD2 (6 bases). Trimming left V 6 bases short and J 1 base short, with 10 bases between. The CDR3 totals 13 residues. The V gene's germline CDR1 is MNHEY and CDR2 SVGEGT. CDR3 sequence reads: CASRYGTSYEQYF. The CDR3 DNA reads TGTGCCAGCAGATACGGGACTTCCTACGAGCAGTACTTC.